This TCR beta chain was obtained from a study of blood T cell repertoires in COVID-19. The CDR3 runs to 14 residues. Trimming removed 2 bases from V and 5 bases from J, with 12 bases in between. Per the germline V gene, CDR1 is MNHEY and CDR2 is SVGAGI. This table comes from immunoSEQ multiplex PCR, and its TCRdb copy is limited to in-frame clones, with some not included. The sample records just over 95,000 clones, around 80% being singletons. The sequence was obtained from a man aged 55-75 years with acute or convalescent COVID-19. Sequencing was carried out using peripheral blood. The gene calls are TRBV6-5 and TRBJ1-1; D is perhaps TRBD1 (5 bases). The CDR3 nucleotides read TGTGCCAGCAGTTACACGACCGGGGGAACTGAAGCTTTCTTT. Protein: CASSYTTGGTEAFF.